A selection of T cell receptor beta chains follows, all from one sample in a study of tumor and adjacent non-tumor tissue in lung cancer. Each CDR3 protein is one row after TCRdb ran MiXCR on the multiplex PCR reads. The data hold under 140,000 distinct CDR3 sequences, with nearly 85% observed a single time. The sample consisted of lung tumor tissue. These receptors were obtained from a man between 65 and 79 years old with non-small cell lung cancer. Each CDR3 is given with its conserved first and last residue. Fields, in order: V gene, clone size, CDR3 protein. Clone size is shown for a subset of rows, as once, few, many or a class of expanded clone.

>TRBV6-1|NA
CVSALRGGTGSNEQFF
>TRBV6-2/TRBV6-3|NA
CASKQRRNTGEPFF
>TRBV28|NA
CASSLRLAGETDEQYF
>TRBV5-4|NA
CASNPASGGGTDTQYF
>TRBV20-1|NA
CSVKSGGGTGELLF
>TRBV11-2|NA
CVTSGRSIDRQYF
>TRBV29-1|NA
CSAERRKANYGYTF
>TRBV4-1|NA
CASSQVEGRTDNEQFF
>TRBV5-4|NA
CTSSPSIWIENTEAIF
>TRBV11-2|once
CASSPSPGSKTQYF
>TRBV29-1|NA
CSAQTTSVGGYTF
>TRBV6-2/TRBV6-3|NA
CASTEDRSEQYF
>TRBV6-5|many
CASSYSILAGGTGELFF
>TRBV6-5|once
CASSYSRGSTEAFF
>TRBV6-5|once
CANSFSPATNENLFF
>TRBV7-9|once
CASSLMRIFSGNTIYF
>TRBV7-8|NA
CASSPRDTGHGNTEGFF
>TRBV29-1|NA
CCAVRSGYTGDLFF
>TRBV10-3|NA
CVISEGTASGDTQYF
>TRBV29-1|NA
CSVTHWIGGYDEQFF
>TRBV6-1|NA
CASTLRGGIESNEQFF
>TRBV12-3/TRBV12-4|NA
CASSPLLGPIGPKETQYF
>TRBV12-3/TRBV12-4|NA
CASSLAGGQNTGELSF
>TRBV6-2/TRBV6-3|NA
CASRPFLGHRREAFF
>TRBV29-1|NA
CRAQRRVTGANVLTF
>TRBV5-4|few
CASSSGGTVGTQYF
>TRBV12-3/TRBV12-4|NA
CVSSLIGNNEEFF
>TRBV6-6|NA
CANSYPGTGQSTIYF
>TRBV20-1|NA
CTASQRVGYTF